The sequence of this TCR beta chain was determined in a study of identical twins. Study observations and caveats: Abundant beta clonotypes from cord blood had fewer insertions, unlike memory repertoires, which showed none.

The CDR3 has 16 residues. The V gene's germline CDR1 is SGHAT and CDR2 FQNNGV. Deletions cut 1 base from V and 0 bases from J, with 12 bases between. TCRdb passed the 5' RACE reads through MiXCR, listing each CDR3 protein once. The data contain hundreds of thousands of distinct CDR3 sequences, 8.6% of them singletons. This clonotype was observed a handful of times. The antigen remains unidentified. These sequences were also reported in another study, on yellow fever vaccine responses in identical twins. As that report states: In identical twins, vaccine T cell responses appeared partly shared and partly individual.

This receptor was taken from a woman under 30 in good health. The specimen sequenced was PBMCs. V and J are TRBV11-2 and TRBJ1-1; no clear D gene. CDR3: CASSLGLAGLNTEAFF. The CDR3 coding sequence is TGTGCCAGCAGCTTAGGTCTGGCAGGATTGAACACTGAAGCTTTCTTT.